This is a list of T cell receptor beta chains from one sample in a study of control samples from healthy donors and cancer patients. The data were produced by immunoSEQ multiplex PCR, yet TCRdb's version contains in-frame clones alone and is incomplete. Of 150,000 to 190,000 clones listed, approximately 93% are singletons. The sample consisted of blood. These receptors came from a man in his fifties or sixties in good health. CDR3s include the opening cysteine and the closing phenylalanine or tryptophan. The D gene is left open where the match is weak. Clone size appears in some rows only: once, few, many, or a class for an expanded clone.

cdr3_aa cdr3_nt d_call v_call clone_size j_call
CASSQGSSGNTGELFF TGTGCCAGCAGCCAAGGCTCTAGCGGGAACACCGGGGAGCTGTTTTTT TRBD2 TRBV3-1/TRBV3-2 NA TRBJ2-2
CASSLAGRDEKLFF TGTGCCAGCAGCTTGGCAGGGCGGGATGAAAAACTGTTTTTT NA TRBV5-6 NA TRBJ1-4
CASSFRQAKDQPQHF TGTGCCAGCAGCTTCAGACAGGCCAAGGATCAGCCCCAGCATTTT NA TRBV5-6 NA TRBJ1-5
CASSTGAYSNQPQHF TGTGCCAGCAGTACAGGCGCCTATAGCAATCAGCCCCAGCATTTT NA TRBV6-5 few TRBJ1-5
CASSPSTHLVAGDGYNEQFF TGTGCCAGCAGCCCCTCCACCCATTTGGTGGCGGGAGATGGGTACAATGAGCAGTTCTTC TRBD2 TRBV6-8 NA TRBJ2-1
CASSYSRGDGYTF TGTGCCAGCAGTTACTCGAGGGGAGATGGCTACACCTTC NA TRBV6-6 once TRBJ1-2
CASSLAGGQNLYEQYF TGTGCCAGCAGCTTAGCGGGAGGACAGAACCTTTACGAGCAGTACTTC NA TRBV11-2 NA TRBJ2-7
CASSLGLQGLQPQHF TGTGCCAGCAGCTTAGGACTTCAGGGACTTCAGCCCCAGCATTTT NA TRBV5-5 NA TRBJ1-5
CASSLGGGTEAFF TGTGCCAGCAGCCTCGGGGGCGGCACTGAAGCTTTCTTT NA TRBV27 NA TRBJ1-1
CASSLEVNTEAFF TGTGCCAGCAGCTTAGAGGTGAACACTGAAGCTTTCTTT NA TRBV7-9 NA TRBJ1-1
CSVKGGGNEKLFF TGCAGCGTCAAGGGAGGGGGAAATGAAAAACTGTTTTTT NA TRBV29-1 NA TRBJ1-4
CASSVGANQPQHF TGTGCCAGCAGCGTAGGCGCCAATCAGCCCCAGCATTTT NA TRBV9 NA TRBJ1-5
CASSLSGRNYEQYF TGTGCCAGCAGCCTTAGCGGGAGGAACTACGAGCAGTACTTC TRBD2 TRBV6-5 NA TRBJ2-7
CATSDHQGMSTDTQYF TGTGCCACCAGTGACCACCAGGGTATGAGCACAGATACGCAGTATTTT NA TRBV24-1 once TRBJ2-3
CASSLEGAVGGELFF TGCGCCAGCAGCTTGGAGGGGGCAGTTGGCGGGGAGCTGTTTTTT TRBD1 TRBV5-1 NA TRBJ2-2
CASSIVWGRETQYF TGTGCCAGTAGTATAGTCTGGGGTCGGGAGACCCAGTACTTC NA TRBV19 NA TRBJ2-5
CASSPTGGDNSPLHF TGTGCCAGTAGCCCGACAGGGGGCGATAATTCACCCCTCCACTTT TRBD1 TRBV19 NA TRBJ1-6
CASSPLQRGNTIYF TGTGCCAGCAGTCCTCTACAGAGGGGAAACACCATATATTTT NA TRBV27 NA TRBJ1-3
CASSLGTHYEQYF TGTGCCAGCAGCCTCGGGACTCACTACGAGCAGTACTTC NA TRBV7-2 NA TRBJ2-7
CASRALPAETYNEQFF TGTGCCAGCAGAGCTCTACCAGCGGAGACCTACAATGAGCAGTTCTTC NA TRBV7-9 NA TRBJ2-1
CASRSYPRGRWDTGELFF TGTGCCAGCAGGTCCTACCCCAGGGGGCGGTGGGACACCGGGGAGCTGTTTTTT TRBD1 TRBV27 NA TRBJ2-2
CASSQAGGPSTDTQYF TGTGCCAGCAGCCAAGCGGGAGGGCCCAGCACAGATACGCAGTATTTT TRBD2 TRBV4-2 NA TRBJ2-3
CAWKGGGNQPQHF TGTGCCTGGAAGGGAGGCGGCAATCAGCCCCAGCATTTT NA TRBV30 NA TRBJ1-5
CASRGSGANTGELFF TGTGCCAGCAGGGGTAGCGGGGCGAACACCGGGGAGCTGTTTTTT TRBD2 TRBV13 NA TRBJ2-2
CASSLSPNSGYEQYF TGTGCCAGCAGTTTATCTCCTAACAGCGGCTACGAGCAGTACTTC NA TRBV27 NA TRBJ2-7
CASGFGGAGNTIYF TGTGCTAGTGGTTTCGGAGGGGCGGGAAACACCATATATTTT NA TRBV12-5 NA TRBJ1-3
CASSFQRVRKDTEAFF TGTGCCAGCAGTTTTCAGCGCGTCAGGAAAGACACTGAAGCTTTCTTT NA TRBV27 NA TRBJ1-1
CASSPSGSTDTQYF TGTGCCAGCAGCCCTAGCGGGAGCACAGATACGCAGTATTTT TRBD2 TRBV5-5 NA TRBJ2-3
CASSLSVGQTQETQYF TGTGCCAGCAGCTTAAGCGTCGGACAGACACAAGAGACCCAGTACTTC NA TRBV7-2 NA TRBJ2-5
CASSQARGEMWSPLHF TGTGCCAGCAGCCAAGCCCGGGGCGAGATGTGGTCACCCCTCCACTTT NA TRBV3-1/TRBV3-2 NA TRBJ1-6
CASSRTSGKYNEQFF TGTGCCAGCAGCCGGACTAGCGGGAAGTACAATGAGCAGTTCTTC TRBD2 TRBV7-6 NA TRBJ2-1